These T cell receptor beta chains were read from a single sample in a study of blood T cell repertoires in COVID-19. Produced via immunoSEQ multiplex PCR; TCRdb's table is partial and in-frame only. The sample includes roughly 360,000 clones, 80% to 85% of them seen just once. Sequenced input: PBMCs or T cells enriched from blood (not recorded which). Every receptor here comes from a woman in her fifties or sixties who had recovered from COVID-19. Both conserved end residues are part of each CDR3. Each record gives: D gene, clone size, J gene, V gene, CDR3 DNA, CDR3 protein. A D gene is named only where the DNA matches it firmly. For some rows the clone size is stated as once, few or many, or as a class when expanded; others skip it.

- - TRBJ1-1 TRBV30 TGTGCCTGGAGTTTCGACAGAAAGAACACTGAAGCTTTCTTT CAWSFDRKNTEAFF
TRBD1 once TRBJ1-6 TRBV4-1 TGCGCCAGCAGCCAAGGGGCGGGACAGGGATCTTCACCCCTCCACTTT CASSQGAGQGSSPLHF
- once TRBJ2-4 TRBV14 TGTGCCAGCAGCCAAGATACGAGAGGCCCGCCGGACATTCAGTACTTC CASSQDTRGPPDIQYF
- - TRBJ1-3 TRBV7-9 TGTGCCAGCAGCCCGGATCGAGGGGGAAACACCATATATTTT CASSPDRGGNTIYF
- - TRBJ1-1 TRBV6-5 TGTGCCAGCGGAAAATTCCCGGGGACTGAAGCTTTCTTT CASGKFPGTEAFF
- - TRBJ2-3 TRBV4-1 TGCGCCAGCAGCCACAGGGACAATACGCAGTATTTT CASSHRDNTQYF
TRBD2 - TRBJ2-7 TRBV27 TGTGCCAGCAGTTTTCTCAAAAGCGGGGGTGGTTCATACGAGCAGTACTTC CASSFLKSGGGSYEQYF
- - TRBJ2-1 TRBV19 TGTGCCGTCCGGGGAGAAGGACGGGAGCAGTTCTTC CAVRGEGREQFF
- - TRBJ2-2 TRBV11-2 TGTGCCAGCAGCTTTTTTCCCCCCGCAGGCCACCCCGGGGAGCTGTTTTTT CASSFFPPAGHPGELFF
TRBD1 - TRBJ2-2 TRBV28 TGTGCCAGCAGTTTTCGACGGACAGGGGGACCCGGGGAGCTGTTTTTT CASSFRRTGGPGELFF
TRBD2 - TRBJ2-1 TRBV6-4 TGTGCCAGCAGTGATCGGGCAGCGGGGGGGACCTACAATGAGCAGTTCTTC CASSDRAAGGTYNEQFF
TRBD1 once TRBJ1-1 TRBV27 TGTGCCAGCAGTTTGAGACTACCAGGGGGCCAACCTGAAGCTTTCTTT CASSLRLPGGQPEAFF
TRBD1 - TRBJ1-1 TRBV12-3/TRBV12-4 TGTGCCAGCAGCCCCGACAGGGAGACTGAAGCTTTCTTT CASSPDRETEAFF
- - TRBJ1-5 TRBV6-5 TGTGCCAGCGTTCGCGGCCGAGATGATATGCAGCCCCAGCATTTT CASVRGRDDMQPQHF
TRBD2 - TRBJ2-1 TRBV19 TGTGCCAGTAGTTTCACTAGCGGAATAGGGCGAGGGGGCTACAATGAGCAGTTCTTC CASSFTSGIGRGGYNEQFF
TRBD1 - TRBJ2-7 TRBV7-8 TGTGCCAGCAGCTTACCGGGACAGGGGGGATACGAGCAGTACTTC CASSLPGQGGYEQYF
- - TRBJ1-5 TRBV6-5 TGTGCCAGCTCTGGTTATGGGCAGGTCAATCAGCCCCAGCATTTT CASSGYGQVNQPQHF